The next 30 T cell receptor beta chains were all read from a single sample in a study of blood T cell repertoires in COVID-19. Method: immunoSEQ multiplex PCR; TCRdb's copy keeps in-frame clones and lacks some. The sample carries around 280,000 clones, around 87% recorded once. The specimen was peripheral blood. The receptor source for this set is a woman under 40 who had recovered from COVID-19.

This clone was seen a few times. V gene TRBV2 combines with J gene TRBJ1-1, with 7 positions matching TRBD1. CDR1 and CDR2 from the germline V gene are SNHLY and FYNNEI. The CDR3 length is 13 residues. V shed 7 bases and J 1 base; nucleotides not matched to a gene: 3. CDR3 coding DNA: TGTGCCAGCACCCAGGGGGGGAACACTGAAGCTTTCTTT. It specifies CASTQGGNTEAFF.

The V gene is TRBV7-2, the J gene TRBJ2-7, with D possibly being TRBD1 (5 bases). V lost 5 bases and J lost 6, with 23 bases in between. The CDR3 is 16 residues long. CDR1 and CDR2 from the germline V gene are SGHTA and FQGNSA. The CDR3 sequence is CASSLRGRQGPGEQYF. The CDR3 DNA reads as TGTGCCAGCAGCCTTCGCGGCCGCCAGGGCCCTGGCGAGCAGTACTTC.

The chain is built from TRBV12-3 or TRBV12-4 and TRBJ2-5, with unresolved D. The CDR3 has 13 residues. V lost 3 bases, J lost 5 bases, and 10 bases lay in between. The CDR3 protein is CASSFGQWETQYF. The DNA of the CDR3 is TGTGCCAGCAGTTTTGGGCAGTGGGAGACCCAGTACTTC.

In this sample, this clone turned up a few times. The V and J genes are TRBV7-3 and TRBJ2-2; TRBD1 aligns across 7 bases. Germline V gene lookup returns CDR1 SGHTA and CDR2 FQGTGA. This CDR3 contains 14 residues. J was trimmed by 6 bases and V by 0 bases; bases with no gene match: 1. The CDR3 DNA follows: TGTGCCAGCAGCTTAACGACAGGGTCCGGGGAGCTGTTTTTT. Its protein is CASSLTTGSGELFF.

The chain employs TRBV5-1 and TRBJ2-2, with 11 bases aligning to TRBD2. Germline CDR1 and CDR2: SGHRS and YFSETQ. The CDR3 is 15 amino acids. V was pared by 3 bases and J by 4 bases, with 2 bases of the junction left unmatched. The CDR3: CASSYSGGATGELFF. CDR3 coding DNA: TGCGCCAGCAGCTATAGCGGGGGGGCCACCGGGGAGCTGTTTTTT.

The V and J genes are TRBV24-1 and TRBJ2-2; 7 bases are a match to TRBD2. Germline-derived CDR1 and CDR2 are KGHDR and SFDVKD. Trimming at V came to 4 bases and at J to 3 bases, leaving 13 bases not matched to a gene. This CDR3 has 18 residues. The CDR3, as DNA: TGTGCCACCAGTGAGAGCCAGCCCGGGGGGAGCCACACCGGGGAGCTGTTTTTT. The encoded protein is CATSESQPGGSHTGELFF.

A remark on this clone: One junction end disagrees with the germline gene, perhaps due to a read error. This chain joins TRBV25-1 and TRBJ1-6, with D maybe TRBD1 (5 bases). Germline CDR1 and CDR2: MGHDK and SYGVNS. The CDR3 extends over 16 amino acids. CDR3 region: CASSVIGVLANSALHF. CDR3 bases: TGTGCCAGCAGTGTGATAGGGGTACTAGCCAATTCAGCCCTCCACTTT.

V gene TRBV4-1 combines with J gene TRBJ2-5, with a weak D call TRBD2 (5 bases). The germline V gene has CDR1 MGHRA and CDR2 YSYEKL. V dropped 0 bases and J dropped 5 bases, with 13 bases sitting between them. The CDR3 consists of 15 residues. CDR3 DNA sequence: TGCGCCAGCAGCCAAGATATCGGGGTGTCGGAGACCCAGTACTTC. Translation: CASSQDIGVSETQYF.

The rearrangement uses TRBV27 and TRBJ2-3; 9 bases align to TRBD1. Germline V lookup: CDR1 MNHEY, CDR2 SMNVEV (reference sequence). The CDR3 extends over 17 amino acids. The junction had 11 bases not matched to a gene; V was cut back by 3 bases and J by 4 bases. DNA for the CDR3: TGTGCCAGCAGTTTCCTAATCCCGGGACAGGGAGCAGATACGCAGTATTTT. Translated: CASSFLIPGQGADTQYF.

The CDR3, as DNA: TGTGCCAGCAGTCCGGGGACAGGGATTCAAGAGACCCAGTACTTC. As protein: CASSPGTGIQETQYF. The gene calls are TRBV28 and TRBJ2-5; the match to TRBD1 covers 9 bases. Germline V gives CDR1 MDHEN, CDR2 SYDVKM. V lost 5 bases and J lost 2; bases outside the gene matches: 6. The length of the CDR3 is 15 residues.

The chain couples TRBV5-4 to TRBJ2-3; 11 nucleotides align to TRBD1. V lost 4 bases to trimming and J lost 4 bases; unmatched junction nucleotides: 5. The germline CDR1 and CDR2 sequences are SGHNT and YYREEE (reference sequence). The CDR3 spans 15 residues. CDR3 protein: CASSGGQGAADTQYF. CDR3 nucleotides: TGTGCCAGCAGCGGAGGACAGGGGGCGGCAGATACGCAGTATTTT.

The chain employs TRBV5-1 and TRBJ2-1; weak D call: TRBD2 (7 bases). This CDR3 is built from 12 residues. The ends were cut back, 3 bases at V and 9 bases at J, with 10 bases in the middle. The germline V gene has CDR1 SGHRS and CDR2 YFSETQ. The CDR3 spells CASSWGGPEQFF. The DNA of the CDR3 is TGCGCCAGCAGCTGGGGGGGGCCTGAGCAGTTCTTC.

The chain has TRBV2 and TRBJ1-2; D may be TRBD1 (5 bases). V lost 6 bases to trimming and J lost 4 bases, with 12 bases between them. The CDR3 has 13 residues. CDR1 is SNHLY, CDR2 FYNNEI, per germline. Here the CDR3 reads CASSFSGGYGYTF. In DNA, the CDR3 is TGTGCCAGCAGCTTCTCCGGGGGCTATGGCTACACCTTC.

Written as DNA, the CDR3 is TGCGCCAGCAGTGAGTGGGAGGGGACATCGGCGAGCAATCAGCCCCAGCATTTT. This sequence encodes CASSEWEGTSASNQPQHF. J is TRBJ1-5 and V is TRBV10-2; a weak D match, TRBD1 (6 bases). Germline loops: CDR1 WSHSY, CDR2 SAAADI. Trimming stripped 1 base from V and 1 base from J, with 17 bases between. This CDR3 spans 18 amino acids.

V and J are TRBV6-5 and TRBJ2-7, with 7 bases matching TRBD2. The CDR3 sequence is 14 residues long. Trimming cost V 4 bases and J 0 bases; bases outside gene matches: 3. Germline assignment: CDR1 MNHEY and CDR2 SVGAGI. As DNA, the CDR3 is TGTGCCAGCAGTTCCCGGGACTACTCCTACGAGCAGTACTTC. This translates into CASSSRDYSYEQYF.

This chain joins TRBV4-1 and TRBJ1-2; D might be TRBD1 (5 bases). Germline V gene lookup returns CDR1 MGHRA and CDR2 YSYEKL. The CDR3 loop spans 14 amino acids. The V end was cut by 4 bases, the J end by 5 bases, with 14 bases between. The CDR3, as DNA: TGCGCCAGCAGCCCGCTCGGGGGTCCGTATGGCTACACCTTC. Residues: CASSPLGGPYGYTF.

About this clone itself: A junction boundary mismatches the germline segment, possibly from a read error. V usage is TRBV7-2 and J usage is TRBJ2-5, with D perhaps TRBD2 (6 bases). CDR3 length: 16 residues. The V gene's germline CDR1 is SGHTA and CDR2 FQGNSA. CDR3 region: CASSLAYLASKLGLDF. The CDR3 coding sequence is TGTGCCAGCAGCTTAGCTTACCTAGCGAGTAAATTGGGATTAGACTTC.

This rearrangement joins TRBV27 to TRBJ1-1; D unresolved. CDR1 is MNHEY, CDR2 SMNVEV, per germline (reference sequence). The CDR3 covers 14 residues. Deletions cut 4 bases from V and 4 bases from J, with 13 bases between. The CDR3 region is CASSYSAVGTEAFF. CDR3 DNA: TGTGCCAGCAGTTATAGCGCCGTCGGCACTGAAGCTTTCTTT.

The V gene is TRBV6-2 or TRBV6-3, the J gene TRBJ1-5; perhaps TRBD1 as D (6 bases). This CDR3 contains 16 residues. Trimming left V 3 bases short and J 4 bases short, with 16 bases between. The germline V gene encodes CDR1 MNHEY and CDR2 SVGEGT. CDR3 sequence reads: CASSYRTASKNQPQHF. The CDR3 coding sequence is TGTGCCAGCAGTTATAGGACAGCCTCCAAGAATCAGCCCCAGCATTTT.

The chain joins TRBV7-8 to TRBJ1-6, with 7 bases lining up with TRBD1. The germline gives CDR1 SGHVS, CDR2 FQNEAQ. J lost 10 bases, V lost 4 bases, and 16 bases had no gene match. The CDR3 extends over 17 amino acids. CDR3 coding DNA: TGTGCCAGCAGCTCAGGGGGGACAGCCTTTGGGGGGTCACCCCTCCACTTT. This sequence encodes CASSSGGTAFGGSPLHF.

This rearrangement joins TRBV7-6 to TRBJ1-2, with 7 bases identical to TRBD1. Germline V gene sequence: CDR1 SGHVS, CDR2 FNYEAQ. The CDR3 contains 13 residues. Losses at the gene ends were 5 bases for V and 8 bases for J; bases not matched to a gene: 8. Written as DNA, the CDR3 is TGTGCCAGCAGCGGACGACAGGGAGAAGGCTACACCTTC. Its translation: CASSGRQGEGYTF.

This chain links TRBV10-1 with TRBJ1-3; D is perhaps TRBD1 (5 bases). Trimming shortened V by 3 bases and J by 8 bases, and 14 bases separated the two germline ends. Germline loops: CDR1 WNHNN, CDR2 SYGVQD (reference sequence). The CDR3 sequence is 14 residues long. CDR3 nucleotides: TGCGCCAGCAGTGAAGAGCGGGACGGGGACACCATATATTTT. It yields the protein CASSEERDGDTIYF.

V usage is TRBV12-3 or TRBV12-4 and J usage is TRBJ1-2; possibly TRBD1 for D (5 bases). The CDR3 totals 12 residues. V lost 3 bases to trimming and J lost 6 bases, with 8 bases between them. The CDR3 region is CASSFRADGYTF. DNA for the CDR3: TGTGCCAGCAGTTTCAGGGCTGATGGCTACACCTTC.

As regards this clone: Distinct nucleotide sequences in the sample also encode this CDR3. V and J are TRBV28 and TRBJ2-7; 7 bases align to TRBD1. Germline assignment: CDR1 MDHEN and CDR2 SYDVKM. The V segment lost 3 bases and the J segment 0 bases; nucleotides outside the gene matches: 2. CDR3 length equals 14 residues. The CDR3 region is CASSFGTVSYEQYF. For the CDR3, the DNA is TGTGCCAGCAGTTTCGGGACAGTCTCCTACGAGCAGTACTTC.

The chain joins TRBV6-5 to TRBJ2-1; 14 nucleotides match TRBD2. Germline CDR1 MNHEY, CDR2 SVGAGI. V lost 4 bases and J lost 10; bases outside the gene matches: 6. The CDR3 has 15 residues. CDR3 sequence (DNA): TGTGCCAGCAGTTTCGGGACTAGCGGGAGAAGGGAGCAGTTCTTC. Amino acid sequence: CASSFGTSGRREQFF.

V gene TRBV28 combines with J gene TRBJ1-1; 7 bases match TRBD1. CDR3 length: 13 amino acids. V lost 5 bases, J lost 7 bases, and 7 bases stayed unmatched. Germline V CDR1 and CDR2: MDHEN, SYDVKM. The CDR3 DNA reads TGTGCCAGCAGTCCTCAGGGGGACCGTGAAGCTTTCTTT. Its translation is CASSPQGDREAFF.

There are a few counts of this clone. This rearrangement joins TRBV30 to TRBJ1-6; possibly TRBD1 for D (6 bases). Germline CDR1 reads GTSNPN; CDR2 reads SVGIG (reference sequence). V lost 3 bases and J lost 10, with 13 bases in between. CDR3 length: 13 amino acids. CDR3 coding DNA: TGTGCCTGGAGCACACAGGGTGAATCACCCCTCCACTTT. This translates into CAWSTQGESPLHF.

The rearrangement uses TRBV19 and TRBJ2-7, with 7 bases that match TRBD1. V lost 6 bases, J lost 2 bases, and 4 bases stayed unmatched. Germline CDR1 and CDR2: LNHDA and SQIVND (reference sequence). This CDR3 spans 13 amino acids. CDR3 in amino acids: CASSSGQTYEQYF. The CDR3 DNA sequence: TGTGCCAGTAGCTCGGGACAGACCTACGAGCAGTACTTC.

The CDR3 loop reads CASSSVYQETQYF. For the CDR3, the DNA is TGTGCCAGCAGCTCGGTATACCAAGAGACCCAGTACTTC. The chain joins TRBV5-6 to TRBJ2-5, with D unclear. V shed 3 bases and J shed 0 bases, with 6 bases lying between them. CDR3 size: 13 residues. Germline CDR1 is SGHDT and CDR2 is YYEEEE.

The chain is built from TRBV6-5 and TRBJ1-4, with D perhaps matching TRBD1 (5 bases). CDR3 length: 13 residues. The germline CDR1 and CDR2 sequences are MNHEY and SVGAGI. The germline V and J ends were trimmed by 4 bases and 7 bases, with 10 bases remaining between them. The CDR3 nucleotides read TGTGCCAGCAGTTGGGGGGGAGGTGAAAAACTGTTTTTT. It yields the protein CASSWGGGEKLFF.